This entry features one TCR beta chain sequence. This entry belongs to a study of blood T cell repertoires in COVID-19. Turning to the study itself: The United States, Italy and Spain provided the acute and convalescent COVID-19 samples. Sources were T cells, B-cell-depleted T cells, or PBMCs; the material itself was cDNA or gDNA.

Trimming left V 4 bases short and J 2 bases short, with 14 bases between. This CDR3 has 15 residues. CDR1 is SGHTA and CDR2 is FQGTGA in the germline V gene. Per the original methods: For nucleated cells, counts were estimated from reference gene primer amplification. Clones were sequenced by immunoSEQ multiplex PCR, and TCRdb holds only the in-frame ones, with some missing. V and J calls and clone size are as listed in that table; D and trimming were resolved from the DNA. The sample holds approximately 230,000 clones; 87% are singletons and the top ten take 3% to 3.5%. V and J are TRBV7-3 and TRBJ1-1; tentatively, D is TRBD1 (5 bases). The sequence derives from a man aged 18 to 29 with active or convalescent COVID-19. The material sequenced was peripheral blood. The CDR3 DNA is TGTGCCAGCAGCTCCGACGGCAGGGCCAACACTGAAGCTTTCTTT. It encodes CASSSDGRANTEAFF.